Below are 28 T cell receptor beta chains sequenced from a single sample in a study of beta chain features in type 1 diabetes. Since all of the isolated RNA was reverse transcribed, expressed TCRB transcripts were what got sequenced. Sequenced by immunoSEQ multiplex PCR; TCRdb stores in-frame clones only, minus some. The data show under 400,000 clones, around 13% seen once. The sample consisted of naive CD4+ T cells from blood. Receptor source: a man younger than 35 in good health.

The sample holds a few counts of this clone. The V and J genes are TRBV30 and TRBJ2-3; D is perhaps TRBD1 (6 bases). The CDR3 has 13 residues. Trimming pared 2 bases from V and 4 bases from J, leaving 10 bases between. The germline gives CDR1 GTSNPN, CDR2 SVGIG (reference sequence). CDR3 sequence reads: CAWSLGGPDTQYF. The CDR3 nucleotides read TGTGCCTGGAGTCTAGGGGGTCCAGATACGCAGTATTTT.

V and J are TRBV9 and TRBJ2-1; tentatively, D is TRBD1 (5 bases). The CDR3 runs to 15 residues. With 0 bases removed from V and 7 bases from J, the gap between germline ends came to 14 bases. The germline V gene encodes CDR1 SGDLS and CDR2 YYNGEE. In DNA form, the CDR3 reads TGTGCCAGCAGCGTAGGGGGTAGACAGAATAATGAGCAGTTCTTC. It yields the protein CASSVGGRQNNEQFF. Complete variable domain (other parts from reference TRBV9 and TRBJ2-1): DSGVTQTPKHLITATGQRVTLRCSPRSGDLSVYWYQQSLDQGLQFLIQYYNGEERAKGNILERFSAQQFPDLHSELNLSSLELGDSALYFCASSVGGRQNNEQFFGPGTRLTVL.

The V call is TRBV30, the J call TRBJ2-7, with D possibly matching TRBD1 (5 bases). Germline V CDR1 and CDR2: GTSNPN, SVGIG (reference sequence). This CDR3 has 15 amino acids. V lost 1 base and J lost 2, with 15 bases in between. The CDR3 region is CAWSEEVAGTYEQYF. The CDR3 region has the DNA TGTGCCTGGAGTGAAGAAGTTGCAGGGACCTACGAGCAGTACTTC.

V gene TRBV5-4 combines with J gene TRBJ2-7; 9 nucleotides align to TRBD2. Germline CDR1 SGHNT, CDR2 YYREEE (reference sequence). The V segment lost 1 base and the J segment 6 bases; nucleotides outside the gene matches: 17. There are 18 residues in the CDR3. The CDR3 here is CASSLFERGGAFFVEQYF. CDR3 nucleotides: TGTGCCAGCAGCTTGTTCGAGCGCGGGGGGGCATTCTTTGTCGAGCAGTACTTC.

CDR3 protein: CASSSRTAEKLFF. In DNA, the CDR3 is TGTGCCAGCAGTTCCAGGACAGCTGAAAAACTGTTTTTT. The V gene is TRBV6-5, the J gene TRBJ1-4; perhaps TRBD1 as D (6 bases). The CDR3 totals 13 residues. The ends were cut back, 4 bases at V and 7 bases at J, with 10 bases in the middle. CDR1 is MNHEY and CDR2 is SVGAGI in the germline V gene.

This CDR3 reads CASSEPYRWQYF. CDR3 DNA: TGTGCCAGCAGTGAACCCTACAGGTGGCAGTACTTC. The V call is TRBV6-1, the J call TRBJ2-5; D perhaps matches TRBD1 (5 bases). CDR1 and CDR2 from the germline V gene are MNHNS and SASEGT. The V end was cut by 2 bases, the J end by 11 bases, with 12 bases between. This CDR3 has 12 amino acids.

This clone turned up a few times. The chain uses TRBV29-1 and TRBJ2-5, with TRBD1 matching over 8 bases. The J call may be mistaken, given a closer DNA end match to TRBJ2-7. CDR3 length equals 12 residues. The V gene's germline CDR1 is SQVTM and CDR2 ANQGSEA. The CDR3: CSVDRGPYEQYF. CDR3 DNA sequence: TGCAGCGTCGACAGGGGACCCTACGAGCAGTACTTC.

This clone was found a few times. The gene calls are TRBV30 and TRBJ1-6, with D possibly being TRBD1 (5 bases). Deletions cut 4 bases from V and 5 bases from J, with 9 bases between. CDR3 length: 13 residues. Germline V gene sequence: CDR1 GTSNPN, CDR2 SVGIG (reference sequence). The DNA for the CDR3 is TGTGCCTGGATCCTAGGGGATAATTCACCCCTCCACTTT. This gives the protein CAWILGDNSPLHF.

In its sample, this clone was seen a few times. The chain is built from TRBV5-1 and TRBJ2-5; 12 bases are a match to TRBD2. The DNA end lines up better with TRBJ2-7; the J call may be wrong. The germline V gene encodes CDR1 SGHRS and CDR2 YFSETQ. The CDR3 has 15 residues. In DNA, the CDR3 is TGCGCCAGCAGTCCACTAGCGGGAGGTTCCTACGAGCAGTACTTC. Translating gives CASSPLAGGSYEQYF.

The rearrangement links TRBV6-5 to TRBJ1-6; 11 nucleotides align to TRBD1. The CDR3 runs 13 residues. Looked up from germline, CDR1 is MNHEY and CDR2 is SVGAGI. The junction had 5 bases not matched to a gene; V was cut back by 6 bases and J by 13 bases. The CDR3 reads CASSRTGGGPLHF. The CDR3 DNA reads TGTGCCAGCAGCCGGACAGGGGGCGGGCCCCTCCACTTT.

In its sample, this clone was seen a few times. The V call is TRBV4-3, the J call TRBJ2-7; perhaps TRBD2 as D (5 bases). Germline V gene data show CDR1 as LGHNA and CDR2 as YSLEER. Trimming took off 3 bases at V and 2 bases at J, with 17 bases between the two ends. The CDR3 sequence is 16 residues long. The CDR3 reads CASSQRTGGLAYEQYF. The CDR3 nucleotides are TGCGCCAGCAGCCAGAGGACCGGCGGGTTGGCCTACGAGCAGTACTTC.

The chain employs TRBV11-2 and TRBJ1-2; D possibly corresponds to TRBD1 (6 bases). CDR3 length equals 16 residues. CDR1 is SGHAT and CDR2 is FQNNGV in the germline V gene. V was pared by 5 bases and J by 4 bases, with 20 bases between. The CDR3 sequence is CASSPVGGAAGYGYTF. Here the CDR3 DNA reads TGTGCCAGCAGCCCCGTAGGGGGGGCGGCTGGCTATGGCTACACCTTC.

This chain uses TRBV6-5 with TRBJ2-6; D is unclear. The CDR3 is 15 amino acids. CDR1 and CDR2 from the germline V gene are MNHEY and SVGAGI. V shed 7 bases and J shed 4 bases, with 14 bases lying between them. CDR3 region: CASTYTEFGANVLTF. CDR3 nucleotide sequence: TGTGCCAGCACCTACACGGAGTTCGGGGCCAACGTCCTGACTTTC.

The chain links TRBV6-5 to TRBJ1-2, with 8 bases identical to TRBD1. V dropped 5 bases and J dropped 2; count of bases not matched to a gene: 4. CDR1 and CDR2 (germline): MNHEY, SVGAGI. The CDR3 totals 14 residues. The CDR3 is CASSDGQGNYGYTF. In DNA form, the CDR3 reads TGTGCCAGCAGTGATGGACAGGGCAACTATGGCTACACCTTC.

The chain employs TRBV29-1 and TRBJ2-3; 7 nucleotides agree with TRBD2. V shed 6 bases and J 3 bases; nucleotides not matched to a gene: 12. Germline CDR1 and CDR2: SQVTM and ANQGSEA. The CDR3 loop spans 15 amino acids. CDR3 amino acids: CSVKGGGRGTDTQYF. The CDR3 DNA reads TGCAGCGTGAAGGGTGGCGGGAGAGGTACAGATACGCAGTATTTT.

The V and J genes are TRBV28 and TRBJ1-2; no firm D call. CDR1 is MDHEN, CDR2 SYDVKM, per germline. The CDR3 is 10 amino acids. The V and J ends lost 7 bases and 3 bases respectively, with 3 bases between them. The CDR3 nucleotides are TGTGCCAGCAACTACTATGGCTACACCTTC. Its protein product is CASNYYGYTF.

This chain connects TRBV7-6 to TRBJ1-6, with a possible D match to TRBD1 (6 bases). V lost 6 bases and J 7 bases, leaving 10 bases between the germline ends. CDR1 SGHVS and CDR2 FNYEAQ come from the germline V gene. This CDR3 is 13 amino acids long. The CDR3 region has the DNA TGTGCCAGCAGACAGGGAGCAAATTCACCCCTCCACTTT. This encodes CASRQGANSPLHF.

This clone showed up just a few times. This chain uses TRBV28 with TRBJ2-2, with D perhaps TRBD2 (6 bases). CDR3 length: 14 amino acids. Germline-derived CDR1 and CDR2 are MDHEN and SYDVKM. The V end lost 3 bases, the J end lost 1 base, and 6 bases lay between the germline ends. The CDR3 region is CASSFSGNTGELFF. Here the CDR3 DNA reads TGTGCCAGCAGTTTTAGCGGGAACACCGGGGAGCTGTTTTTT.

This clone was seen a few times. The CDR3 nucleotides are TGTGCCAGCTCAGAGAACACTGAAGCTTTCTTT. Protein product: CASSENTEAFF. The chain uses TRBV25-1 and TRBJ1-1; D is unclear. Deletions cut 8 bases from V and 1 base from J, with 5 bases between. The CDR3 covers 11 residues. Germline lookup yields CDR1 MGHDK and CDR2 SYGVNS. Full variable domain (rest looked up from reference TRBV25-1 and TRBJ1-1): EADIYQTPRYLVIGTGKKITLECSQTMGHDKMYWYQQDPGMELHLIHYSYGVNSTEKGDLSSESTVSRIRTEHFPLTLESARPSHTSQYLCASSENTEAFFGQGTRLTVV.

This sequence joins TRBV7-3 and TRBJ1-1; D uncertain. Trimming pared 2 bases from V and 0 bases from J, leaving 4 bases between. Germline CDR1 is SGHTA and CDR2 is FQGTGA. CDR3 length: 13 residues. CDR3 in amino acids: CASSLHLNTEAFF. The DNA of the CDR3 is TGTGCCAGCAGCTTACACTTGAACACTGAAGCTTTCTTT.

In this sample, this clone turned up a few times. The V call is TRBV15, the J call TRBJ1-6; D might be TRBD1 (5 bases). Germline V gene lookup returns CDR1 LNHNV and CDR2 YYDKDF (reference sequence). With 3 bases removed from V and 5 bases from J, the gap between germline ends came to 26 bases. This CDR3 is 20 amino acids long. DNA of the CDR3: TGTGCCACCAGCAGGACCATAAGGCAGGGAGGCGAGGCAGATAATTCACCCCTCCACTTT. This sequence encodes CATSRTIRQGGEADNSPLHF. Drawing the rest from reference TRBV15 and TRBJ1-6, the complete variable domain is DAMVIQNPRYQVTQFGKPVTLSCSQTLNHNVMYWYQQKSSQAPKLLFHYYDKDFNNEADTPDNFQSRRPNTSFCFLDIRSPGLGDTAMYLCATSRTIRQGGEADNSPLHFGNGTRLTVT.

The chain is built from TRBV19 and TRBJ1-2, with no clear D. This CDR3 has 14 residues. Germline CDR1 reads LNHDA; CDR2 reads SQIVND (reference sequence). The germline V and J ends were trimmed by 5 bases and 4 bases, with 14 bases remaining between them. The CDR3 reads CASSLGRAGYGYTF. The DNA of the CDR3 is TGTGCCAGTAGTCTGGGGAGGGCAGGCTATGGCTACACCTTC.

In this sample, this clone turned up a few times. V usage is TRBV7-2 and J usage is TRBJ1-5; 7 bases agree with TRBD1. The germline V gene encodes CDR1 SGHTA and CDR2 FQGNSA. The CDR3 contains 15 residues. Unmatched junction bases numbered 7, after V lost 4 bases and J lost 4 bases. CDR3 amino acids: CASSSRPGGNQPQHF. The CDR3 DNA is TGTGCCAGCAGCTCCAGACCAGGGGGAAATCAGCCCCAGCATTTT.

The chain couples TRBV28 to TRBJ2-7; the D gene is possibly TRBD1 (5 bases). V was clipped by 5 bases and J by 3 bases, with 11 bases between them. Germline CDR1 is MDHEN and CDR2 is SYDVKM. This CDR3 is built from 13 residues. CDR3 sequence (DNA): TGTGCCAGCAGTGACCACAGGTTCTACGAGCAGTACTTC. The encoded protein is CASSDHRFYEQYF.

CDR3 DNA: TGTGCCAGCAGCTTTCGACTAGCGGGGGGGGAGACCCAGTACTTC. Protein: CASSFRLAGGETQYF. The rearrangement links TRBV11-2 to TRBJ2-5; TRBD2 agrees at 14 bases. CDR1 and CDR2 from the germline V gene are SGHAT and FQNNGV. The CDR3 covers 15 residues. Losses at the gene ends were 3 bases for V and 5 bases for J; bases not matched to a gene: 2.

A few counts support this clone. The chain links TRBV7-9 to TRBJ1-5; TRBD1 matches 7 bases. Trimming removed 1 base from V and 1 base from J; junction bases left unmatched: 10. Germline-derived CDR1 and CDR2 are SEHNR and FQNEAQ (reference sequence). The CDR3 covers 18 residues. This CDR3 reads CASSLGAGGRGSNQPQHF. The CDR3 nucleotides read TGTGCCAGCAGCTTAGGGGCCGGGGGCAGGGGGAGCAATCAGCCCCAGCATTTT. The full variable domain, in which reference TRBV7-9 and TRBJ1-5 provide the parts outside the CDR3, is DTGVSQNPRHKITKRGQNVTFRCDPISEHNRLYWYRQTLGQGPEFLTYFQNEAQLEKSRLLSDRFSAERPKGSFSTLEIQRTEQGDSAMYLCASSLGAGGRGSNQPQHFGDGTRLSIL.

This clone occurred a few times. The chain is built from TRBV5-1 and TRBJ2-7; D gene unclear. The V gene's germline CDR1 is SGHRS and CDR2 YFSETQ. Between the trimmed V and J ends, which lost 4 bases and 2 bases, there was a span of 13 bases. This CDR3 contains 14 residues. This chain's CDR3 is CASSLGVGPYEQYF. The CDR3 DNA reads TGCGCCAGCAGCCTTGGTGTCGGTCCCTACGAGCAGTACTTC.

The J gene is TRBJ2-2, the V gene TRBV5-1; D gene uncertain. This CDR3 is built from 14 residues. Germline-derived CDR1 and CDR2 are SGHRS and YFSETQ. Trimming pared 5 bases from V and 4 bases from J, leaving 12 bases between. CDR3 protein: CASRAPSGTGELFF. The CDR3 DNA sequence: TGCGCCAGCAGGGCACCTTCGGGCACCGGGGAGCTGTTTTTT.